This is a list of T cell receptor beta chains from one sample in a study of radiotherapy plus CTLA-4 blockade in lung cancer. Using immunoSEQ multiplex PCR, the repertoire was profiled, and TCRdb retains in-frame clones only, with some absent. Of approximately 80,000 clones detected, around 74% appear once; the ten largest clones hold over 9%. Source: peripheral blood, taken from a patient treated with radiotherapy plus ipilimumab. All receptors come from a human donor with non-small cell lung cancer whose response to radiotherapy plus ipilimumab could not be evaluated. Both conserved end residues are part of each CDR3. The order of the fields is J gene, V gene, clone size, D gene, CDR3 DNA, CDR3 protein. D genes are given only for firm matches. Clone size appears in some rows only: once, few, many, or a class for an expanded clone.

TRBJ2-7	TRBV11-3	-	TRBD1	TGTGCCAGCAGCTTATCGGGACAGGGGGCATACGAGCAGTACTTC	CASSLSGQGAYEQYF
TRBJ2-7	TRBV29-1	-	-	TGCAGCGTTTCAGGGACTCCCTCCTACGAGCAGTACTTC	CSVSGTPSYEQYF
TRBJ1-6	TRBV27	-	-	TGTGCCAGCAGTTTTCGCGGGCCCCATAATTCACCCCTCCACTTT	CASSFRGPHNSPLHF
TRBJ1-3	TRBV7-3	-	-	TGTGCCAGCGGCGAGGGAGGGGCGATAAACACCATATATTTT	CASGEGGAINTIYF
TRBJ2-1	TRBV6-5	-	-	TGTGCCAGCAGTTTGCTAGCGAACTACAATGAGCAGTTCTTC	CASSLLANYNEQFF
TRBJ1-1	TRBV18	few	-	TGTGCCAGCTCAGCCCCGGGTCCGACCTATGCGAACACTGAAGCTTTCTTT	CASSAPGPTYANTEAFF
TRBJ1-5	TRBV4-2	few	-	TGTGCCAGCAGCCAAGAGACTTCAGGGCAACAGCCCCAGCATTTT	CASSQETSGQQPQHF
TRBJ2-7	TRBV5-3	-	-	TGTGCCAGAAGCTTGGGTTCTAGCGATTCCTACGAGCAGTACTTC	CARSLGSSDSYEQYF
TRBJ2-7	TRBV19	-	-	TGTGCCAGTAGTATAGCAACAGGGCAGGGGTACGAGCAGTACTTC	CASSIATGQGYEQYF
TRBJ1-3	TRBV18	-	TRBD1	TGTGCCAGCTCACCGACAGGGAGAGGCCCTGGAAACACCATATATTTT	CASSPTGRGPGNTIYF